This paragraph covers one T cell receptor beta chain sequence. Its antigen is still unknown. One end of the junction fails to match germline, which may point to a read error. Vbeta (60) and Jbeta (13) primers were used in the PCR. The repertoire was sequenced with immunoSEQ multiplex PCR; TCRdb's copy has only in-frame clones and lacks some. The repertoire holds approximately 150,000 clones, roughly 80% seen once, with 4.3% in the top ten. Germline V CDR1 and CDR2: SEHNR, FQNEAQ (reference sequence). The length of the CDR3 is 12 residues. This sample was included in a study of cytomegalovirus exposure and HLA in healthy donors. Broader study findings: Earlier findings revealed that most TCR beta V segments proved productive either about 87% or about 30% of the time.

This chain connects TRBV7-9 to TRBJ1-5, with D uncertain. The sequencing input was PBMCs. This receptor was identified in a middle-aged woman in good health and CMV-seropositive. Written as DNA, the CDR3 is TGTTCCAGCAGCCCTGGCGGTCAGCCCCAGCATTTT. Translating gives CSSSPGGQPQHF. The complete variable domain, with remaining parts taken from reference TRBV7-9 and TRBJ1-5, reads DTGVSQNPRHKITKRGQNVTFRCDPISEHNRLYWYRQTLGQGPEFLTYFQNEAQLEKSRLLSDRFSAERPKGSFSTLEIQRTEQGDSAMYLCSSSPGGQPQHFGDGTRLSIL.